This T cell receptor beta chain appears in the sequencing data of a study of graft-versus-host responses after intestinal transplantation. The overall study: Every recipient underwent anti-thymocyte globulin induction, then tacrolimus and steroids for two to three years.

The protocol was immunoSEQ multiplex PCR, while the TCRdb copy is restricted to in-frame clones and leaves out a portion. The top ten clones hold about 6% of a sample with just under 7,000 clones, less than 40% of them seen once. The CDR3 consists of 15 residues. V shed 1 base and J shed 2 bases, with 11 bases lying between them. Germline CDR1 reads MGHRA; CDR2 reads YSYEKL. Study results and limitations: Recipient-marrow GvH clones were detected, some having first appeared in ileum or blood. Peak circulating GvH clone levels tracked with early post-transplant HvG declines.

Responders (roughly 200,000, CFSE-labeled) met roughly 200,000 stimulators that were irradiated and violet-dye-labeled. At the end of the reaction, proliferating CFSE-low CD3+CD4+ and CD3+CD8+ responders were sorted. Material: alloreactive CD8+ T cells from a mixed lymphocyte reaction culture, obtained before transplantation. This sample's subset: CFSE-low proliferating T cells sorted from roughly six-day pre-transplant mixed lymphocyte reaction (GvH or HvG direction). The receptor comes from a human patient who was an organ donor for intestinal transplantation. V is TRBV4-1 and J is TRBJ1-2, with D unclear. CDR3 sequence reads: CASSQGPLSNYGYTF. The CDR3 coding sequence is TGCGCCAGCAGCCAAGGCCCTCTCTCAAACTATGGCTACACCTTC.